A selection of T cell receptor beta chains follows, all from one sample in a study of T cell responses to AZD1222 COVID-19 vaccine. Using immunoSEQ multiplex PCR, the repertoire was profiled, and TCRdb retains in-frame clones only, with some absent. This repertoire shows some 120,000 clones, 85% to 90% found once; its top ten account for 25% to 35%. The sequenced sample was peripheral blood, obtained on day 0 of AZD1222 vaccination. The receptors here all came from an adult in good health. Each CDR3 is given with its conserved first and last residue. The order of the fields is CDR3 DNA, CDR3 protein, J gene, V gene, D gene, clone size, CDR3 length. A D gene is named only where the DNA matches it firmly. A clone size is listed for some rows: how often the clone was seen (once, few, many), or a class if it is expanded.

TGTGCCAGCAGCTCGCAGGGTGTGTGGGGCTACACCTTC,CASSSQGVWGYTF,TRBJ1-2,TRBV7-2,-,-,13
TGCAGCATTAACAGGGGGACCGGGGAGCTGTTTTTT,CSINRGTGELFF,TRBJ2-2,TRBV29-1,TRBD1,-,12
TGCGCCAGCAGCCCGGACAGGGGGGCTGAAGCTTTCTTT,CASSPDRGAEAFF,TRBJ1-1,TRBV5-1,TRBD1,-,13
TGTGCCAGCAGCACCGCTACCGGGACAGGGACCTATAACTATGGCTACACCTTC,CASSTATGTGTYNYGYTF,TRBJ1-2,TRBV5-8,TRBD1,-,18
TGTGCCAGCAGTTTAGGGACAGGGTCGAGTGGCGAGCAGTACTTC,CASSLGTGSSGEQYF,TRBJ2-7,TRBV28,TRBD1,-,15
TGTGCCAGCAGCTTGAGGACAGGAACTAATGAAAAACTGTTTTTT,CASSLRTGTNEKLFF,TRBJ1-4,TRBV5-4,TRBD1,once,15
TGCGCCAGCAGCTTGGCGGGACTAGACTACGAGCAGTACTTC,CASSLAGLDYEQYF,TRBJ2-7,TRBV5-1,TRBD2,-,14
TGCGCCAGCAGCTTGGAAGGAAGAGGGGACGGCACAGATACGCAGTATTTT,CASSLEGRGDGTDTQYF,TRBJ2-3,TRBV5-1,-,once,17
TGTGCCAGCAGTTCCAGGGGGCCCGACACTGAAGCTTTCTTT,CASSSRGPDTEAFF,TRBJ1-1,TRBV6-2/TRBV6-3,TRBD1,-,14
TGTGCCAGCAGTTTTATAGGGGCCGTGCAGCCCCAGCATTTT,CASSFIGAVQPQHF,TRBJ1-5,TRBV28,-,-,14
TGTGCCAGCACTAACAGACAGCAAGAGACCCAGTACTTC,CASTNRQQETQYF,TRBJ2-5,TRBV7-2,-,-,13
TGTGCCAGCAGTTTTGGGGGCTGGCAGCCCCAGCATTTT,CASSFGGWQPQHF,TRBJ1-5,TRBV27,-,-,13
TGTGCCAGTAGTCTACGGGGGCAGGCCGAGTATCAGCCCCAGCATTTT,CASSLRGQAEYQPQHF,TRBJ1-5,TRBV19,-,-,16
TGTGCCAGCAGCCAGGGTGATAATTCACCCCTCCACTTT,CASSQGDNSPLHF,TRBJ1-6,TRBV3-1/TRBV3-2,-,-,13
TGTGCCAGCAGTTCCCCGGACAGGGGGCGTGTGTACTTC,CASSSPDRGRVYF,TRBJ2-5,TRBV27,TRBD1,-,13
TGCGCCAGCAGCCATCCAGACAGGGTAGAGACCCAGTACTTC,CASSHPDRVETQYF,TRBJ2-5,TRBV4-1,TRBD1,-,14
TGTGCCAGCAGCCCCGGCCTCAGCGGGAGTCGCGAGCAGTACTTC,CASSPGLSGSREQYF,TRBJ2-7,TRBV9,TRBD2,-,15
TGTGCCAGCAGCCAATTCCGGACTAGCGGGGGTTCTGGGGAGCTGTTTTTT,CASSQFRTSGGSGELFF,TRBJ2-2,TRBV14,TRBD2,-,17